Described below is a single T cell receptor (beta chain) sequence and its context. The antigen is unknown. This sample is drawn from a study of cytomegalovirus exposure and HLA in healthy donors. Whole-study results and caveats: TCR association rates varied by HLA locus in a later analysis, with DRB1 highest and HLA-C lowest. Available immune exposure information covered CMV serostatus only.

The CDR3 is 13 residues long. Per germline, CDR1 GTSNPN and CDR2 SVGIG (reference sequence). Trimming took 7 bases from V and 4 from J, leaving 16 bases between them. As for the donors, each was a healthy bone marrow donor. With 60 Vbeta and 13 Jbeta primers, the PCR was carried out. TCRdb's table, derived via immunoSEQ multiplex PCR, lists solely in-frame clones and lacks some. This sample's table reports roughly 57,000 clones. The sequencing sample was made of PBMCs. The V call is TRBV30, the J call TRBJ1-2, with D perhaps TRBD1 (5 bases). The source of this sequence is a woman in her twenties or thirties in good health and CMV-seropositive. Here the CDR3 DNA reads TGTGCCTCCGGAGTGGGGGGACTCTATGGCTACACCTTC. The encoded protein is CASGVGGLYGYTF.